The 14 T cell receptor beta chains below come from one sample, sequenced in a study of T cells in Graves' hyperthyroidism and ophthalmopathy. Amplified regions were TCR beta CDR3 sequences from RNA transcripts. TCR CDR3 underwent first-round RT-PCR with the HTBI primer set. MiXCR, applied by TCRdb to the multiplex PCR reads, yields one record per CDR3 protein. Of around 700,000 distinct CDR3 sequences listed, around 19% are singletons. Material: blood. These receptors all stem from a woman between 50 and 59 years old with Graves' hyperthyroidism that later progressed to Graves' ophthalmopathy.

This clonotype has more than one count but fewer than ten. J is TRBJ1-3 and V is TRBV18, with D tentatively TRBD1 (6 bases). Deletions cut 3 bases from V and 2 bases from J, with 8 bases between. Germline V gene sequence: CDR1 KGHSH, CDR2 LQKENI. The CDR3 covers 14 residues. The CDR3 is CASSPGQTGNTIYF. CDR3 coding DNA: TGTGCCAGCTCACCCGGACAGACTGGAAACACCATATATTTT.

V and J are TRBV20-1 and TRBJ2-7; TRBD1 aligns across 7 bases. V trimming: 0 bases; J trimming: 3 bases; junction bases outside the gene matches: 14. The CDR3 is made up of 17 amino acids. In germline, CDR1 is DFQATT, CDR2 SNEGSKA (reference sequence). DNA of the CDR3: TGCAGTGCTAGAGATCCTTGGACAGGACGGCGGTTCTACGAGCAGTACTTC. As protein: CSARDPWTGRRFYEQYF.

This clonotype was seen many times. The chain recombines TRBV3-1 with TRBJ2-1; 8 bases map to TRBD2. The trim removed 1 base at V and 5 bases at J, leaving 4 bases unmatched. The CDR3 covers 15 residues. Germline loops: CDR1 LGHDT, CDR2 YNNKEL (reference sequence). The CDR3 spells CASSQVGAGDNEQFF. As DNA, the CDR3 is TGTGCCAGCAGCCAAGTTGGAGCGGGGGACAATGAGCAGTTCTTC.

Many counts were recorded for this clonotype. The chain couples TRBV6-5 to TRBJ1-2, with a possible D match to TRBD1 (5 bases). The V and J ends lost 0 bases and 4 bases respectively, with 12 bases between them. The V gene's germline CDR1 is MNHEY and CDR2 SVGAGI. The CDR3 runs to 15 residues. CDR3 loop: CASSYSGAQGYGYTF. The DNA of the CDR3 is TGTGCCAGCAGTTACTCGGGCGCCCAGGGCTATGGCTACACCTTC.

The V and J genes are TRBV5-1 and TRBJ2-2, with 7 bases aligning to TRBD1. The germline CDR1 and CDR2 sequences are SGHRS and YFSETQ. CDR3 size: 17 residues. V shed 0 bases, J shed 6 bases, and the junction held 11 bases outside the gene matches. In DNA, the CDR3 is TGCGCCAGCAGCTTGGTTGTAGGGGGCGGTCAGGCCGGGGAGCTGTTTTTT. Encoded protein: CASSLVVGGGQAGELFF.

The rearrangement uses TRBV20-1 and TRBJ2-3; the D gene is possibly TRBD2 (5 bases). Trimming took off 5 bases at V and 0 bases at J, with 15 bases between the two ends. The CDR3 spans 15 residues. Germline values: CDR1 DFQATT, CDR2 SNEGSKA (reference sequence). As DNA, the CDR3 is TGCAGTGCTCAACCCTCCCAGCGGAGCACAGATACGCAGTATTTT. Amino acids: CSAQPSQRSTDTQYF.

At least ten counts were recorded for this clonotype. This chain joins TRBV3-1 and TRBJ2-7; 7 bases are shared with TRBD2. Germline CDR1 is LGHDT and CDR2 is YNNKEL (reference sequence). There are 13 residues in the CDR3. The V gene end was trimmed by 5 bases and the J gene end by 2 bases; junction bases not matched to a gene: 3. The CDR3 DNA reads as TGTGCCAGCAGCTCCGGGAGGACCTACGAGCAGTACTTC. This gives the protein CASSSGRTYEQYF.

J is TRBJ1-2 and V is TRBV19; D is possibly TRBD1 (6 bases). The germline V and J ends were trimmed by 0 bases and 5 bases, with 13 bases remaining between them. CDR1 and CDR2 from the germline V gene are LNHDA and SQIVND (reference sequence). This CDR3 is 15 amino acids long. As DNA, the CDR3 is TGTGCCAGTAGTATAGATGCTGGCAGGGGTTATGGCTACACCTTC. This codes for CASSIDAGRGYGYTF.

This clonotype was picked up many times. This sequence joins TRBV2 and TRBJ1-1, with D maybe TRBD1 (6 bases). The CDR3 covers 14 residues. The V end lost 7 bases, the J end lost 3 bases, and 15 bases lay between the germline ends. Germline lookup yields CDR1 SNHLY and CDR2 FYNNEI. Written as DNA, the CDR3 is TGTGCCAGCAACCGAATAGGGGGGGACACTGAAGCTTTCTTT. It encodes CASNRIGGDTEAFF. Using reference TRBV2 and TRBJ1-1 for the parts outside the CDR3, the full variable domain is EPEVTQTPSHQVTQMGQEVILRCVPISNHLYFYWYRQILGQKVEFLVSFYNNEISEKSEIFDDQFSVERPDGSNFTLKIRSTKLEDSAMYFCASNRIGGDTEAFFGQGTRLTVV.

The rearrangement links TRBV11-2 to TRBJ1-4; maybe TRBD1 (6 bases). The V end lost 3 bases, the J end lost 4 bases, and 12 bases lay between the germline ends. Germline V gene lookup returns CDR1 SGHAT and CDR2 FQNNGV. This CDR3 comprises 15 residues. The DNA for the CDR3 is TGTGCCAGCAGCTTGGGACATGGCGTTAATGAAAAACTGTTTTTT. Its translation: CASSLGHGVNEKLFF. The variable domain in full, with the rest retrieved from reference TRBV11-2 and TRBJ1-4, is EAGVAQSPRYKIIEKRQSVAFWCNPISGHATLYWYQQILGQGPKLLIQFQNNGVVDDSQLPKDRFSAERLKGVDSTLKIQPAKLEDSAVYLCASSLGHGVNEKLFFGSGTQLSVL.

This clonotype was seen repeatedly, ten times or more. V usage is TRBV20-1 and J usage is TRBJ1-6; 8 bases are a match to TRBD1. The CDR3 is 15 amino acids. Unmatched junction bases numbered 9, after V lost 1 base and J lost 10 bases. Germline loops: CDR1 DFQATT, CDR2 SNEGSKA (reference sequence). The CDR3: CSARAPGQGRSPLHF. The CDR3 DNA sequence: TGCAGTGCTAGAGCCCCTGGACAGGGAAGGTCACCCCTCCACTTT.

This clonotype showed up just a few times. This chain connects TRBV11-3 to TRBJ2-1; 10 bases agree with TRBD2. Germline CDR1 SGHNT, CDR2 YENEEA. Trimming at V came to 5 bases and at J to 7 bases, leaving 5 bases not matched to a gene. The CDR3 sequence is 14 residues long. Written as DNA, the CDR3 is TGTGCCAGCAGCCCAGCGGGGGGGGGTAATGAGCAGTTCTTC. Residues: CASSPAGGGNEQFF. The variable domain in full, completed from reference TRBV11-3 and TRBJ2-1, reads EAGVVQSPRYKIIEKKQPVAFWCNPISGHNTLYWYLQNLGQGPELLIRYENEEAVDDSQLPKDRFSAERLKGVDSTLKIQPAELGDSAVYLCASSPAGGGNEQFFGPGTRLTVL.

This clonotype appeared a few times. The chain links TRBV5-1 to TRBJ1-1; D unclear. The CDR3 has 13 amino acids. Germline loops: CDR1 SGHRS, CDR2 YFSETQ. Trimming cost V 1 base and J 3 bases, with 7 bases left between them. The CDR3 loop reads CASSLLTDTEAFF. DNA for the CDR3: TGCGCCAGCAGCTTGTTGACGGACACTGAAGCTTTCTTT. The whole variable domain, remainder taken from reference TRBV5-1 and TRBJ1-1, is KAGVTQTPRYLIKTRGQQVTLSCSPISGHRSVSWYQQTPGQGLQFLFEYFSETQRNKGNFPGRFSGRQFSNSRSEMNVSTLELGDSALYLCASSLLTDTEAFFGQGTRLTVV.

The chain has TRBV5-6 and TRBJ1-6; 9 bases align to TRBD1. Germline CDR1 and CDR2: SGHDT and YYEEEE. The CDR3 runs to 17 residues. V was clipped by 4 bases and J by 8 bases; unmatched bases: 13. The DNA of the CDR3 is TGTGCCAGCAGCCCGGGGGCGGGACAGGGAATTGATTCACCCCTCCACTTT. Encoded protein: CASSPGAGQGIDSPLHF. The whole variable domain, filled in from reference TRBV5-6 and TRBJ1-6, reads DAGVTQSPTHLIKTRGQQVTLRCSPKSGHDTVSWYQQALGQGPQFIFQYYEEEERQRGNFPDRFSGHQFPNYSSELNVNALLLGDSALYLCASSPGAGQGIDSPLHFGNGTRLTVT.